These T cell receptor beta chains were read from a single sample in a study of graft-versus-host responses after intestinal transplantation. The method was immunoSEQ multiplex PCR; TCRdb's version includes in-frame clones alone and lacks a portion of them. In the table there are more than 100,000 clones, over 85% of which are singletons. These TCRs' antigens remain unknown. Sequencing used unstimulated CD4+ T cells sorted from spleen or lymph node cells, obtained before intestinal transplant. These receptor sequences come from a human donor who received an intestinal transplant. CDR3s include the opening cysteine and the closing phenylalanine or tryptophan. The order of the fields is clone size, D gene, V gene, J gene, CDR3 protein, CDR3 DNA. A D gene is named only where the DNA matches it firmly. The size field is filled for only some rows; it gives once, few, many or a size class.

size: NA; D: NA; V: TRBV5-1; J: TRBJ2-1; CDR3: CASSLSGTPYNEQFF; DNA: TGCGCCAGCAGCCTTAGCGGTACCCCCTACAATGAGCAGTTCTTC
size: NA; D: TRBD2; V: TRBV4-2; J: TRBJ2-1; CDR3: CASSQGPGGPHEQFF; DNA: TGTGCCAGCAGCCAAGGCCCGGGAGGGCCCCATGAGCAGTTCTTC
size: NA; D: TRBD2; V: TRBV18; J: TRBJ2-7; CDR3: CASSPEAGAHEQYF; DNA: TGTGCCAGCTCACCAGAAGCGGGAGCCCACGAGCAGTACTTC
size: NA; D: NA; V: TRBV13; J: TRBJ1-1; CDR3: CASRPSSSTEAFF; DNA: TGTGCCAGCAGACCATCAAGTTCCACTGAAGCTTTCTTT
size: NA; D: NA; V: TRBV11-2; J: TRBJ2-3; CDR3: CASSLDRRGSTDTQYF; DNA: TGTGCCAGCAGCTTAGATAGGCGCGGGAGCACAGATACGCAGTATTTT
size: NA; D: NA; V: TRBV9; J: TRBJ2-3; CDR3: CASSGNSADTQYF; DNA: TGTGCCAGCAGCGGGAATTCGGCAGATACGCAGTATTTT
size: NA; D: TRBD1; V: TRBV7-9; J: TRBJ2-1; CDR3: CASSLTGYNEQFF; DNA: TGTGCCAGCAGCTTGACAGGGTACAATGAGCAGTTCTTC
size: NA; D: NA; V: TRBV30; J: TRBJ1-4; CDR3: CAWSPINEKLFF; DNA: TGTGCCTGGAGTCCGATTAATGAAAAACTGTTTTTT
size: NA; D: NA; V: TRBV18; J: TRBJ1-2; CDR3: CASSPPRAAASDGYTF; DNA: TGTGCCAGCTCACCACCGCGGGCCGCCGCATCGGATGGCTACACCTTC
size: once; D: NA; V: TRBV7-9; J: TRBJ1-2; CDR3: CASSLLGAGYGYTF; DNA: TGTGCCAGCAGCTTACTGGGGGCCGGCTATGGCTACACCTTC
size: NA; D: NA; V: TRBV27; J: TRBJ1-6; CDR3: CASSSSGSSPLHF; DNA: TGTGCCAGCAGTTCGTCAGGGAGTTCACCCCTCCACTTT
size: NA; D: NA; V: TRBV20-1; J: TRBJ2-7; CDR3: CSASQSYEQYF; DNA: TGCAGTGCTAGCCAATCCTACGAGCAGTACTTC
size: NA; D: NA; V: TRBV2; J: TRBJ1-1; CDR3: CASIDSLNTEAFF; DNA: TGTGCCAGCATAGATAGTTTGAACACTGAAGCTTTCTTT
size: NA; D: NA; V: TRBV4-1; J: TRBJ1-1; CDR3: CASSQERQGEAFF; DNA: TGCGCCAGCAGCCAAGAGAGGCAGGGTGAAGCTTTCTTT
size: once; D: NA; V: TRBV5-5; J: TRBJ2-7; CDR3: CASSLRQFSYEQYF; DNA: TGTGCCAGCAGCTTGCGACAGTTTTCCTACGAGCAGTACTTC
size: NA; D: NA; V: TRBV6-5; J: TRBJ1-5; CDR3: CASRKPGSGQPQHF; DNA: TGTGCCAGCAGAAAGCCGGGAAGCGGTCAGCCCCAGCATTTT
size: NA; D: NA; V: TRBV2; J: TRBJ2-2; CDR3: CASTPQTGHAGELFF; DNA: TGTGCCAGCACACCGCAGACAGGCCACGCCGGGGAGCTGTTTTTT
size: few; D: NA; V: TRBV6-5; J: TRBJ2-2; CDR3: CASSYNTGELFF; DNA: TGTGCCAGCAGTTACAACACCGGGGAGCTGTTTTTT
size: NA; D: NA; V: TRBV10-3; J: TRBJ1-1; CDR3: CAISESGALDTEAFF; DNA: TGTGCCATCAGTGAGTCCGGGGCACTGGACACTGAAGCTTTCTTT
size: NA; D: NA; V: TRBV5-1; J: TRBJ1-3; CDR3: CASSYTGNSGNTIYF; DNA: TGCGCCAGCAGCTATACAGGGAACTCCGGAAACACCATATATTTT
size: NA; D: TRBD1; V: TRBV7-2; J: TRBJ2-5; CDR3: CASTGQGPETQYF; DNA: TGTGCCAGCACCGGACAGGGTCCGGAGACCCAGTACTTC
size: NA; D: TRBD2; V: TRBV2; J: TRBJ2-5; CDR3: CASSEARLAGGQETQYF; DNA: TGTGCCAGCAGTGAAGCCCGACTAGCGGGGGGTCAAGAGACCCAGTACTTC
size: NA; D: NA; V: TRBV10-1; J: TRBJ2-2; CDR3: CASRESTGTYTGELFF; DNA: TGCGCCAGCAGGGAAAGTACAGGAACCTACACCGGGGAGCTGTTTTTT
size: NA; D: NA; V: TRBV5-1; J: TRBJ2-7; CDR3: CASSSSPRDSYEQYF; DNA: TGCGCCAGCAGCTCCAGCCCCCGGGACTCCTACGAGCAGTACTTC
size: NA; D: NA; V: TRBV7-9; J: TRBJ2-5; CDR3: CASSFWGRGETQYF; DNA: TGTGCCAGCAGCTTTTGGGGGAGGGGGGAGACCCAGTACTTC
size: NA; D: NA; V: TRBV5-4; J: TRBJ1-4; CDR3: CASSPRVGGSEKLFF; DNA: TGTGCCAGCAGCCCCCGTGTAGGAGGAAGTGAAAAACTGTTTTTT
size: NA; D: NA; V: TRBV29-1; J: TRBJ2-1; CDR3: CSVVWKVGEQFF; DNA: TGCAGCGTTGTTTGGAAGGTGGGTGAGCAGTTCTTC
size: NA; D: TRBD1; V: TRBV7-3; J: TRBJ2-1; CDR3: CASSLLPPGQDYNEQFF; DNA: TGTGCCAGCAGCTTACTACCACCGGGACAGGACTACAATGAGCAGTTCTTC
size: NA; D: TRBD1; V: TRBV4-1; J: TRBJ1-2; CDR3: CASSRLGTGGVYGYTF; DNA: TGCGCCAGCAGCCGCTTGGGGACAGGGGGCGTCTATGGCTACACCTTC
size: once; D: TRBD2; V: TRBV7-3; J: TRBJ2-7; CDR3: CASSSTRGGPHEQYF; DNA: TGTGCCAGCAGCTCGACGAGGGGAGGGCCCCACGAGCAGTACTTC
size: NA; D: NA; V: TRBV7-9; J: TRBJ1-4; CDR3: CASSPANEKLFF; DNA: TGTGCCAGCAGCCCAGCGAATGAAAAACTGTTTTTT
size: NA; D: TRBD2; V: TRBV5-1; J: TRBJ2-3; CDR3: CASSLRGGLAGSTDTQYF; DNA: TGCGCCAGCAGCCTCAGAGGAGGACTAGCGGGGTCCACAGATACGCAGTATTTT
size: NA; D: TRBD1; V: TRBV5-1; J: TRBJ1-3; CDR3: CASSQGQGGNTIYF; DNA: TGCGCCAGCAGCCAAGGACAGGGGGGAAACACCATATATTTT
size: few; D: NA; V: TRBV5-8; J: TRBJ1-4; CDR3: CASSTLRGSNEKLFF; DNA: TGTGCCAGCAGCACGTTACGGGGCTCTAATGAAAAACTGTTTTTT
size: NA; D: TRBD2; V: TRBV7-3; J: TRBJ2-7; CDR3: CASSLNGRASEQYF; DNA: TGTGCCAGCAGCTTAAACGGGAGGGCTTCCGAGCAGTACTTC
size: NA; D: NA; V: TRBV5-1; J: TRBJ2-3; CDR3: CASSLGTGTTDTQYF; DNA: TGCGCCAGCAGCTTAGGAACAGGGACCACAGATACGCAGTATTTT
size: NA; D: NA; V: TRBV5-1; J: TRBJ2-2; CDR3: CASSLVGGDYTGELFF; DNA: TGCGCCAGCAGCTTGGTAGGAGGGGACTACACCGGGGAGCTGTTTTTT
size: NA; D: TRBD2; V: TRBV7-3; J: TRBJ2-1; CDR3: CASSKTSGSYNEQFF; DNA: TGTGCCAGCAGCAAAACTAGCGGGAGCTACAATGAGCAGTTCTTC
size: once; D: NA; V: TRBV5-1; J: TRBJ2-1; CDR3: CASEVSGSYNEQFF; DNA: TGCGCCAGCGAGGTATCCGGCTCCTACAATGAGCAGTTCTTC
size: NA; D: NA; V: TRBV19; J: TRBJ1-2; CDR3: CASSLGGIYGYTF; DNA: TGTGCCAGTAGTCTCGGGGGGATCTATGGCTACACCTTC
size: NA; D: NA; V: TRBV29-1; J: TRBJ1-1; CDR3: CSVITRSNTEAFF; DNA: TGCAGCGTTATTACACGGTCAAACACTGAAGCTTTCTTT
size: NA; D: TRBD2; V: TRBV5-1; J: TRBJ2-3; CDR3: CASRRFLSGTSTDTQYF; DNA: TGCGCCAGCAGGCGCTTTCTTAGCGGGACCAGCACAGATACGCAGTATTTT
size: NA; D: TRBD1; V: TRBV27; J: TRBJ1-5; CDR3: CASSLGQGGQPQHF; DNA: TGTGCCAGCAGTCTTGGACAGGGGGGTCAGCCCCAGCATTTT
size: NA; D: NA; V: TRBV19; J: TRBJ1-5; CDR3: CASSISFNSNQPQHF; DNA: TGTGCCAGTAGTATAAGCTTTAATAGCAATCAGCCCCAGCATTTT
size: NA; D: NA; V: TRBV29-1; J: TRBJ2-7; CDR3: CSVGPNSYEQYF; DNA: TGCAGCGTAGGACCAAACTCCTACGAGCAGTACTTC
size: NA; D: NA; V: TRBV5-1; J: TRBJ2-3; CDR3: CASSLGLPLTDTQYF; DNA: TGCGCCAGCAGCTTAGGACTTCCCCTGACAGATACGCAGTATTTT
size: NA; D: TRBD1; V: TRBV11-3; J: TRBJ1-3; CDR3: CASSAGGFGNTIYF; DNA: TGTGCCAGCAGCGCAGGGGGGTTTGGAAACACCATATATTTT
size: NA; D: NA; V: TRBV9; J: TRBJ2-5; CDR3: CASSARLYQETQYF; DNA: TGTGCCAGCAGCGCAAGGTTGTACCAAGAGACCCAGTACTTC
size: NA; D: TRBD1; V: TRBV6-6; J: TRBJ1-1; CDR3: CASSYGQGGTEAFF; DNA: TGTGCCAGCAGTTACGGACAGGGAGGCACTGAAGCTTTCTTT